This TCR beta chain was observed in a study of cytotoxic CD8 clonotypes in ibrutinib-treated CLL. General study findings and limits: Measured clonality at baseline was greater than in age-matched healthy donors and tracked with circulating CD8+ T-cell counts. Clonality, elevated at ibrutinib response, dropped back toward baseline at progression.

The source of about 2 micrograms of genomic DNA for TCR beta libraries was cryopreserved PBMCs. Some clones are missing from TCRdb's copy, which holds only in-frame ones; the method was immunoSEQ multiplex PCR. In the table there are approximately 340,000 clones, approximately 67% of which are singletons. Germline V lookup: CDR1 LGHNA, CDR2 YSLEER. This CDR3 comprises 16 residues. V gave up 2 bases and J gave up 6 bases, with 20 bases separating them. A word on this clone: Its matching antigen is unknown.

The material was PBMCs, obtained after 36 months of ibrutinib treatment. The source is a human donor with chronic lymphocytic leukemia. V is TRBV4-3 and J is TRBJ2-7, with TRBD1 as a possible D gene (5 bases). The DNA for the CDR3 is TGCGCCAGCAGCCAAAGATTTTTACAGGCTGGGGTCGAGCAGTACTTC. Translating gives CASSQRFLQAGVEQYF.